This T cell receptor (beta chain) originates from a study of Ad26.COV2.S vaccination and SARS-CoV-2 variants. Overall study: Administration of Ad26.COV2.S was intramuscular, either once or twice 56 days apart.

V gave up 7 bases and J gave up 6 bases; unmatched junction bases: 7. The CDR3 consists of 14 residues. Germline V gene lookup returns CDR1 MNHEY and CDR2 SVGAGI. TCRdb keeps only in-frame clones here, not all; method: immunoSEQ multiplex PCR. The sample contains 380,000 or so clones, roughly 91% of which appear only once. Treatment of the sample: around 19 received Ad26.COV2.S at low or high dose, single or two shots; several received placebo; per-sample allocation not given. Sampling took place 63 days after the first vaccine or placebo injection. This specimen consisted of peripheral blood, obtained in a trial of Ad26.COV2.S vaccine versus placebo. V and J are TRBV6-5 and TRBJ1-5, with 9 nucleotides matching TRBD1. The source of this sequence is a person aged 18-65 years who received the Ad26.COV2.S COVID-19 vaccine or a placebo. DNA of the CDR3: TGTGCCAGCAAGACAGGGGGATTAGGTCAGCCCCAGCATTTT. Translating it yields CASKTGGLGQPQHF.